Listed below are T cell receptor beta chains from one sample, sequenced in a study of T cells after posttransplantation cyclophosphamide. Method: immunoSEQ multiplex PCR; TCRdb's copy keeps in-frame clones and lacks some. The data show about 43,000 clones, around 90% seen once. Here the sequenced sample was PBMCs, taken roughly 59 days after allogeneic stem cell transplant with posttransplant cyclophosphamide. The source of these receptors is a male patient between 55 and 70 years old who received an allogeneic stem cell transplant from a related donor and was CMV-positive. The T cells may partly be graft donor cells. Both conserved end residues are part of each CDR3. A D gene is named only where the DNA matches it firmly. The size of a clone is reported for some rows only, either as once, few or many, or as a class for expanded clones.

j_call d_call v_call clone_size cdr3_aa cdr3_nt
TRBJ2-7 - TRBV6-1 - CAGSPQQDYEQYF TGTGCCGGCAGTCCACAACAGGATTACGAGCAGTACTTC
TRBJ2-1 TRBD2 TRBV4-1 - CASSPRGGGGDNEQFF TGCGCCAGCAGCCCCCGGGGCGGGGGGGGCGACAATGAGCAGTTCTTC
TRBJ1-2 TRBD1 TRBV7-9 - CASSTEGQASGYTF TGTGCCAGCAGCACCGAGGGACAGGCTTCTGGCTACACCTTC
TRBJ2-2 TRBD2 TRBV5-1 - CASSLGSSGVGELFF TGCGCCAGCAGCTTGGGGTCTAGCGGGGTCGGGGAGCTGTTTTTT
TRBJ1-3 TRBD1 TRBV6-5 - CASSASGGRNTIYF TGTGCCAGCAGTGCCTCAGGGGGCCGAAACACCATATATTTT
TRBJ2-3 TRBD1 TRBV10-1 - CASSLGTGVTRDTQYF TGCGCCAGCAGTCTCGGGACAGGGGTAACGAGGGATACGCAGTATTTT
TRBJ2-1 TRBD2 TRBV6-5 - CASSYSGGYNEQFF TGTGCCAGCAGTTATAGCGGGGGCTACAATGAGCAGTTCTTC
TRBJ1-2 TRBD1 TRBV5-5 - CASSLGGDSLRYTF TGTGCCAGCAGCTTGGGGGGGGACAGTTTGCGCTACACCTTC
TRBJ1-5 - TRBV10-2 - CASSESGYQPQHF TGCGCCAGCAGTGAGTCGGGCTATCAGCCCCAGCATTTT
TRBJ1-2 - TRBV9 - CASTTTAYGYTF TGTGCCAGCACCACAACCGCTTATGGCTACACCTTC
TRBJ1-1 - TRBV5-4 - CASSKHDTMNTEAFF TGTGCCAGCAGCAAACACGACACCATGAACACTGAAGCTTTCTTT
TRBJ1-6 - TRBV6-5 - CASSLLGPSAPLHF TGTGCCAGCAGTTTACTGGGACCTAGCGCACCCCTCCACTTT
TRBJ1-4 - TRBV7-9 - CASSGQFGDEKLFF TGTGCCAGCAGCGGACAGTTTGGGGATGAAAAACTGTTTTTT
TRBJ1-2 - TRBV6-6 - CASSTRGGGGYTF TGTGCCAGCAGTACCCGTGGGGGAGGTGGCTACACCTTC
TRBJ1-4 - TRBV5-1 once CASSLGSGISEKLFF TGCGCCAGCAGCTTGGGTTCGGGGATTTCCGAAAAACTGTTTTTT
TRBJ1-2 TRBD1 TRBV6-5 - CASSKGQGASYTF TGTGCCAGCAGTAAGGGACAGGGGGCGAGCTACACCTTC
TRBJ2-7 TRBD2 TRBV6-6 - CASSYRSGGYEQYF TGTGCCAGCAGTTACCGTAGCGGGGGATACGAGCAGTACTTC
TRBJ1-4 TRBD1 TRBV5-1 - CASSFQGAQEKLFF TGCGCCAGCAGCTTTCAGGGGGCGCAGGAAAAACTGTTTTTT
TRBJ2-2 - TRBV10-3 - CAIRQGPPGTGELFF TGTGCCATCAGACAGGGTCCCCCGGGCACCGGGGAGCTGTTTTTT
TRBJ2-5 TRBD2 TRBV10-3 - CAISESVLAGETQYF TGTGCCATCAGTGAGTCAGTACTAGCGGGGGAGACCCAGTACTTC
TRBJ2-3 TRBD1 TRBV5-4 - CASSPGGTGVTDTQYF TGTGCCAGCAGCCCTGGGGGGACAGGGGTCACAGATACGCAGTATTTT
TRBJ1-2 - TRBV28 few CASSLGGAGVRGYTF TGTGCCAGCAGTTTAGGGGGGGCAGGGGTAAGAGGCTACACCTTC
TRBJ2-7 TRBD1 TRBV4-1 - CASSQELGQGADEQYF TGCGCCAGCAGCCAAGAGTTGGGACAGGGGGCCGACGAGCAGTACTTC
TRBJ1-3 - TRBV4-1 - CASSPGRGNSGNTIYF TGCGCCAGCAGCCCGGGTCGGGGGAACTCTGGAAACACCATATATTTT
TRBJ2-1 - TRBV4-2 - CASTQGLSSSYNEQFF TGTGCCAGCACCCAGGGGCTGAGCAGCTCCTACAATGAGCAGTTCTTC
TRBJ1-2 - TRBV7-9 - CASGEGGLVSGYTF TGTGCCAGCGGGGAGGGAGGGTTGGTTTCTGGCTACACCTTC
TRBJ2-1 TRBD1 TRBV6-6 - CASRFDRGSVNEQFF TGTGCCAGCAGATTTGACAGGGGTTCTGTCAATGAGCAGTTCTTC
TRBJ1-2 TRBD1 TRBV7-9 - CASSLQGAYGYTF TGTGCCAGCAGCCTACAGGGGGCCTATGGCTACACCTTC
TRBJ2-3 - TRBV9 - CASSVGAGAGDTQYF TGTGCCAGCAGCGTAGGTGCGGGGGCGGGAGATACGCAGTATTTT
TRBJ1-1 - TRBV2 - CASSTMNTEAFF TGTGCCAGCTCTACTATGAACACTGAAGCTTTCTTT
TRBJ2-1 TRBD1 TRBV23-1 - CASSQRYRGEDYNEQFF TGCGCCAGCAGTCAACGATACAGGGGGGAGGATTACAATGAGCAGTTCTTC
TRBJ1-2 TRBD1 TRBV6-5 - CASSRQGAGGYTF TGTGCCAGCAGTAGACAGGGGGCCGGTGGCTACACCTTC
TRBJ1-4 TRBD1 TRBV9 - CASSVGQGGEKLFF TGTGCCAGCAGCGTAGGACAGGGGGGTGAAAAACTGTTTTTT
TRBJ2-1 - TRBV7-8 - CASSLKGDVYNEQFF TGTGCCAGCAGCTTAAAGGGGGACGTATACAATGAGCAGTTCTTC
TRBJ2-7 - TRBV15 - CATSRDTGYEQYF TGTGCCACCAGCAGAGACACAGGGTACGAGCAGTACTTC
TRBJ1-1 TRBD1 TRBV5-1 - CASKLAGGPTEAFF TGCGCCAGCAAACTTGCAGGGGGACCCACTGAAGCTTTCTTT
TRBJ2-3 TRBD2 TRBV7-9 - CASSPSGRTDTQYF TGTGCCAGCAGCCCTAGCGGACGCACAGATACGCAGTATTTT
TRBJ2-1 TRBD1 TRBV29-1 - CSVGGEPRTGDSYNEQFF TGCAGCGTTGGTGGTGAACCCCGGACAGGGGACTCCTACAATGAGCAGTTCTTC
TRBJ1-4 TRBD1 TRBV9 - CASSVDSGQDGKLFF TGTGCCAGCAGCGTAGATTCGGGACAGGATGGAAAACTGTTTTTT
TRBJ1-6 - TRBV27 - CASSPRWVGQEPLHF TGTGCCAGCAGTCCTAGGTGGGTGGGACAAGAGCCCCTCCACTTT
TRBJ2-1 TRBD1 TRBV28 - CASHRGLNNEQFF TGTGCCAGCCACAGGGGGCTAAACAATGAGCAGTTCTTC